The rows below give T cell receptor beta chains drawn from one sample of a study of blood T cell repertoires in COVID-19. Clones were sequenced by immunoSEQ multiplex PCR, and TCRdb holds only the in-frame ones, with some missing. Here the sample spans 40,000 to 55,000 clones, around 79% being singletons. The sequenced sample consisted of peripheral blood. These receptors came from a human donor in a cohort sampled during active COVID-19. The CDR3 runs from the conserved cysteine through the conserved F or W. Each record gives: CDR3 length, clone size, D gene, J gene, V gene, CDR3 protein, CDR3 DNA. D genes are given only for firm matches. Clone size is shown for a subset of rows, as once, few, many or a class of expanded clone.

14	NA	TRBD1	TRBJ2-2	TRBV7-8	CASSPGGHTGELFF	TGTGCCAGCAGCCCAGGGGGCCACACCGGGGAGCTGTTTTTT
13	NA	TRBD1	TRBJ2-2	TRBV12-3/TRBV12-4	CASLGQLQGELFF	TGTGCCAGCTTGGGACAGCTTCAGGGGGAGCTGTTTTTT
14	NA	TRBD2	TRBJ2-7	TRBV18	CASSPGTNSYEQYF	TGTGCCAGCTCACCCGGGACTAACTCTTACGAGCAGTACTTC
10	NA	NA	TRBJ2-5	TRBV20-1	CSAQGETQYF	TGCAGTGCTCAGGGAGAGACCCAGTACTTC
13	NA	TRBD1	TRBJ2-3	TRBV19	CATRDRGADTQYF	TGTGCCACTCGGGACAGGGGGGCAGATACGCAGTATTTT
15	NA	TRBD2	TRBJ2-3	TRBV5-4	CASSLGTSAKDTQYF	TGTGCCAGCAGCTTGGGGACTAGCGCTAAGGATACGCAGTATTTT
14	NA	NA	TRBJ2-1	TRBV5-1	CASSLSPTYNEQFF	TGCGCCAGCAGCTTGTCCCCTACCTACAATGAGCAGTTCTTC
15	NA	NA	TRBJ2-1	TRBV11-3	CASSLGGSSYNEQFF	TGTGCCAGCAGCCTCGGAGGGAGCTCCTACAATGAGCAGTTCTTC
15	NA	TRBD2	TRBJ2-7	TRBV7-9	CASSSPGLVTYEQYF	TGTGCCAGCAGCTCACCGGGACTAGTAACCTACGAGCAGTACTTC
15	NA	TRBD2	TRBJ2-1	TRBV7-2	CASSLARLAVNEQFF	TGTGCCAGCAGCTTAGCGCGGCTAGCGGTAAATGAGCAGTTCTTC
16	NA	TRBD2	TRBJ2-7	TRBV6-5	CASSFLGTSGRYEQYF	TGTGCCAGCAGTTTCCTAGGGACTAGCGGGAGGTACGAGCAGTACTTC
14	NA	TRBD1	TRBJ1-2	TRBV7-8	CASSATGGDYGYTF	TGTGCCAGCAGCGCAACAGGGGGGGACTATGGCTACACCTTC
15	few	NA	TRBJ2-5	TRBV11-3	CASSHRAYLQETQYF	TGTGCCAGCAGTCACAGGGCCTATCTTCAAGAGACCCAGTACTTC
14	once	NA	TRBJ1-1	TRBV19	CASTPNREDTEAFF	TGTGCCAGTACCCCCAACAGGGAAGATACTGAAGCTTTCTTT
13	NA	NA	TRBJ1-1	TRBV29-1	CSVVESMNTEAFF	TGCAGCGTTGTTGAGAGTATGAACACTGAAGCTTTCTTT
14	NA	TRBD1	TRBJ2-5	TRBV15	CATSRASGGETQYF	TGTGCCACCAGCAGAGCCTCAGGGGGAGAGACCCAGTACTTC
14	NA	NA	TRBJ2-2	TRBV6-5	CASSYSLATGELFF	TGTGCCAGCAGTTACTCCCTGGCCACCGGGGAGCTGTTTTTT
19	NA	TRBD1	TRBJ1-5	TRBV19	CASSRWGTGEVGNSQPQHF	TGTGCCAGTAGTAGGTGGGGGACAGGGGAGGTGGGGAACAGCCAGCCCCAGCATTTT
15	NA	TRBD2	TRBJ2-7	TRBV6-6	CASRASVAGAYEQYF	TGTGCCAGCCGGGCCAGTGTGGCGGGAGCCTACGAGCAGTACTTC
16	NA	TRBD1	TRBJ2-1	TRBV4-2	CASSRGDRASYNEQFF	TGTGCCAGCAGCCGGGGGGACAGGGCCTCCTACAATGAGCAGTTCTTC
15	NA	TRBD1	TRBJ1-1	TRBV5-1	CASSLQGARLSEAFF	TGCGCCAGCAGCTTGCAGGGGGCTCGCTTATCTGAAGCTTTCTTT
14	once	TRBD1	TRBJ2-3	TRBV27	CASSLGQPTDTQYF	TGTGCCAGCAGCCTGGGACAGCCCACAGATACGCAGTATTTT
13	NA	NA	TRBJ2-3	TRBV7-9	CASSGITTDTQYF	TGTGCCAGCTCCGGGATAACCACAGATACGCAGTATTTT
12	NA	NA	TRBJ2-7	TRBV28	CASSLNLGEQYF	TGTGCCAGCAGTTTAAATCTAGGCGAGCAGTACTTC
12	NA	NA	TRBJ1-4	TRBV3-1/TRBV3-2	CASSQLNEKLFF	TGTGCCAGCAGCCAACTAAATGAAAAACTGTTTTTT
16	NA	NA	TRBJ2-5	TRBV5-6	CASSLGARANQETQYF	TGTGCCAGCAGCTTGGGGGCGCGGGCCAACCAAGAGACCCAGTACTTC
12	NA	NA	TRBJ1-6	TRBV5-1	CASKEDSSPLHF	TGCGCCAGCAAGGAGGATAGTTCACCCCTCCACTTT
14	NA	NA	TRBJ2-1	TRBV14	CASSQSSSYNEQFF	TGTGCCAGCAGCCAGTCGAGCTCCTACAATGAGCAGTTCTTC
17	once	TRBD2	TRBJ2-1	TRBV5-4	CASSPLGLASSYNEQFF	TGTGCCAGCAGCCCTCTGGGACTAGCCAGCTCCTACAATGAGCAGTTCTTC
13	NA	NA	TRBJ2-1	TRBV19	CASSIAGLNEQFF	TGTGCCAGTAGTATAGCGGGTTTAAATGAGCAGTTCTTC
16	NA	NA	TRBJ1-5	TRBV6-6	CASTPDTGRYNQPQHF	TGTGCCAGCACCCCAGACACGGGAAGATACAATCAGCCCCAGCATTTT
15	NA	TRBD1	TRBJ1-2	TRBV28	CASSIPGTGVYGYTF	TGTGCCAGCAGTATTCCCGGGACAGGGGTCTATGGCTACACCTTC
13	NA	NA	TRBJ1-2	TRBV24-1	CATSDSQTGGYTF	TGTGCCACCAGTGATTCCCAAACAGGGGGCTACACCTTC
18	NA	TRBD2	TRBJ2-5	TRBV6-6	CASSPSVTFSGRGETQYF	TGTGCCAGCAGTCCCAGTGTTACATTTAGCGGGAGAGGAGAGACCCAGTACTTC
10	NA	NA	TRBJ2-3	TRBV28	CASSQYTQYF	TGTGCCAGCAGCCAATATACGCAGTATTTT
18	NA	TRBD2	TRBJ2-3	TRBV15	CATSRDPLAGGASDTQYF	TGTGCCACCAGCAGAGACCCCTTAGCGGGAGGGGCTTCTGATACGCAGTATTTT
18	NA	TRBD2	TRBJ2-2	TRBV2	CASSEGLAGVDNTGELFF	TGTGCCAGCAGTGAGGGACTAGCGGGAGTAGATAACACCGGGGAGCTGTTTTTT
15	NA	TRBD2	TRBJ2-2	TRBV6-5	CASSTWTSGSGELFF	TGTGCCAGCAGTACCTGGACTAGCGGCTCCGGGGAGCTGTTTTTT
16	few	TRBD1	TRBJ2-3	TRBV5-1	CASSLTGDRGTDTQYF	TGCGCCAGCAGCCTAACCGGTGACAGGGGCACAGATACGCAGTATTTT
11	NA	NA	TRBJ2-3	TRBV10-1	CASSREDTQYF	TGCGCCAGCAGTAGAGAAGATACGCAGTATTTT
18	NA	TRBD1	TRBJ2-7	TRBV3-1/TRBV3-2	CASSHGGQGIPSTYEQYF	TGTGCCAGCAGCCATGGAGGACAGGGTATACCTTCCACCTACGAGCAGTACTTC
13	NA	NA	TRBJ1-1	TRBV24-1	CATSAGTQSEAFF	TGTGCCACTTCAGCGGGAACGCAGTCTGAAGCTTTCTTT
13	once	NA	TRBJ1-2	TRBV28	CASSPRASYGYTF	TGTGCCAGCAGTCCGCGAGCATCTTATGGCTACACCTTC
17	once	TRBD2	TRBJ2-7	TRBV14	CASSSAAGGPLQNEQYF	TGTGCCAGCAGCTCGGCTGCGGGAGGGCCCCTGCAGAACGAGCAGTACTTC
14	NA	TRBD2	TRBJ2-7	TRBV6-6	CASNLGLAVYEQYF	TGTGCCAGCAACTTGGGACTAGCGGTATACGAGCAGTACTTC
16	few	NA	TRBJ2-2	TRBV5-1	CASSLRWAANTGELFF	TGCGCCAGCAGCTTGAGGTGGGCCGCGAACACCGGGGAGCTGTTTTTT
13	NA	NA	TRBJ1-2	TRBV29-1	CSVYDSTNYGYTF	TGCAGCGTTTACGACAGTACTAACTATGGCTACACCTTC
13	NA	TRBD2	TRBJ2-7	TRBV6-5	CASRTSGAYEQYF	TGTGCCAGTAGGACTAGCGGAGCCTACGAGCAGTACTTC